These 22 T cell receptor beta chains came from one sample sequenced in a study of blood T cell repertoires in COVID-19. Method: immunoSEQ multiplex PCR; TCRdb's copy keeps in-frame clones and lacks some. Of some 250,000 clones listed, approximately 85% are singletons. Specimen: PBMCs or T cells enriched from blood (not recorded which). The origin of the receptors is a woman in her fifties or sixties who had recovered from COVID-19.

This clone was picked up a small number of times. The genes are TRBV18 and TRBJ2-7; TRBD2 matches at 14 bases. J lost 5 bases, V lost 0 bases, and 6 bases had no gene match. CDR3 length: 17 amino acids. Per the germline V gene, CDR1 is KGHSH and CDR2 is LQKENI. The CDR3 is CASSPPGLAGEGNEQYF. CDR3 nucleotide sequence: TGTGCCAGCTCACCACCGGGACTAGCGGGAGAAGGGAACGAGCAGTACTTC.

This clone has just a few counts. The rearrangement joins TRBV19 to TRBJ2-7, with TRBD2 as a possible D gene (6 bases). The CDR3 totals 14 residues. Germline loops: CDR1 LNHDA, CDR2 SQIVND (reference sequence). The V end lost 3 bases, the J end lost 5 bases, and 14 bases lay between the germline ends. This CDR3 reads CASSINQGGHEQYF. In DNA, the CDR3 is TGTGCCAGTAGTATCAATCAGGGAGGTCACGAGCAGTACTTC.

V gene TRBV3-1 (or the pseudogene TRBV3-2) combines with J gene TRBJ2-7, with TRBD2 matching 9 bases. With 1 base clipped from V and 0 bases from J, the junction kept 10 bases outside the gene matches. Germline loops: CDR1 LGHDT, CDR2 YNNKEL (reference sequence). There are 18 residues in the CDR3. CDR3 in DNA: TGTGCCAGCAGCCAAGGTCCTCGTCCTAGCGGGGACTCCTACGAGCAGTACTTC. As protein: CASSQGPRPSGDSYEQYF.

The CDR3 is CSVTETSSGGELFF. As DNA, the CDR3 is TGCAGTGTTACTGAGACTAGTTCGGGTGGGGAGCTGTTTTTT. This rearrangement joins TRBV20-1 to TRBJ2-2; D perhaps matches TRBD2 (6 bases). Deletions cut 7 bases from V and 8 bases from J, with 20 bases between. CDR3 length equals 14 residues. Germline V lookup: CDR1 DFQATT, CDR2 SNEGSKA (reference sequence).

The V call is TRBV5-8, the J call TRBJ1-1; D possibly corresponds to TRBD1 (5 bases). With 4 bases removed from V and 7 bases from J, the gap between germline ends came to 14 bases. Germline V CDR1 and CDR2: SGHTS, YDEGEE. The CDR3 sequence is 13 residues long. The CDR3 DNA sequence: TGTGCCAGCAGCCTGAACGGGGGGATTGAAGCTTTCTTT. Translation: CASSLNGGIEAFF.

The CDR3 reads CAWSRGRSTDTQYF. In DNA form, the CDR3 reads TGTGCCTGGAGTAGAGGCAGAAGCACAGATACGCAGTATTTT. J is TRBJ2-3 and V is TRBV30, with D hard to call. The CDR3 is 14 residues long. Germline assignment: CDR1 GTSNPN and CDR2 SVGIG (reference sequence). V was shortened by 2 bases and J by 0 bases, with 9 bases between the two germline ends.

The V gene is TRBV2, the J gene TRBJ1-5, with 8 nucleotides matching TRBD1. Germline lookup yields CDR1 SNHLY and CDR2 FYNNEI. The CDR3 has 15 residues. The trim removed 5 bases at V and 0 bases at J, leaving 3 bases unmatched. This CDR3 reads CASSMTGDSNQPQHF. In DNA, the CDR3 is TGTGCCAGCAGTATGACAGGGGATAGCAATCAGCCCCAGCATTTT.

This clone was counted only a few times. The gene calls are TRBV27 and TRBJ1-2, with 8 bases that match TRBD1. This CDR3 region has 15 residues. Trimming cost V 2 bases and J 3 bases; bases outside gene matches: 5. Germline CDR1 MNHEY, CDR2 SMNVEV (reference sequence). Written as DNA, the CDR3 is TGTGCCAGCAGTTTAAGACAGGGGAGTGACTATGGCTACACCTTC. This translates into CASSLRQGSDYGYTF.

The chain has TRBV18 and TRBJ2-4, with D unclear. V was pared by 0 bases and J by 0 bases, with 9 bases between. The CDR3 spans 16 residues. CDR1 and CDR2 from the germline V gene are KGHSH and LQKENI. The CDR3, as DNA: TGTGCCAGCTCACCACCTAGCTCCTTAGCCAAAAACATTCAGTACTTC. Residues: CASSPPSSLAKNIQYF.

CDR3 nucleotide sequence: TGTGCCAGCAGCCGTACCAGCGGGAGCTTTGGCACAGATACGCAGTATTTT. Translated: CASSRTSGSFGTDTQYF. The chain couples TRBV7-2 to TRBJ2-3; 8 bases align to TRBD2. The CDR3 totals 17 residues. The trim removed 5 bases at V and 1 base at J, leaving 11 bases unmatched. Germline V gene sequence: CDR1 SGHTA, CDR2 FQGNSA.

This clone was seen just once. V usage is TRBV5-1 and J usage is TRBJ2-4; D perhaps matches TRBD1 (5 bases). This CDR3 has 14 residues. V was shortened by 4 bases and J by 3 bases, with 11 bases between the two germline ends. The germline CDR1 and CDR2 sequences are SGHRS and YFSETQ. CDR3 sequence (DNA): TGCGCCAGCAGCCATACCCAGGGCAAAAACATTCAGTACTTC. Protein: CASSHTQGKNIQYF.

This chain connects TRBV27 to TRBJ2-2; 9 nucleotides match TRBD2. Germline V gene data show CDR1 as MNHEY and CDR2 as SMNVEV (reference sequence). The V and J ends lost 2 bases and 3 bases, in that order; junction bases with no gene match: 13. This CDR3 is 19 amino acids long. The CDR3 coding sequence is TGTGCCAGCAGTTTAAGGACTAGCGTGCGTTACGAAGACACCGGGGAGCTGTTTTTT. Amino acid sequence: CASSLRTSVRYEDTGELFF.

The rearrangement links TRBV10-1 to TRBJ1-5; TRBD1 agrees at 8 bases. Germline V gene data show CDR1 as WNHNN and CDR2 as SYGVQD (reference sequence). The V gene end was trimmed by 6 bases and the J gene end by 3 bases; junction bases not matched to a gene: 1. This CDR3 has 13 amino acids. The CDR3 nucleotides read TGCGCCAGCAGCAGGGGGCCCAATCAGCCCCAGCATTTT. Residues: CASSRGPNQPQHF.

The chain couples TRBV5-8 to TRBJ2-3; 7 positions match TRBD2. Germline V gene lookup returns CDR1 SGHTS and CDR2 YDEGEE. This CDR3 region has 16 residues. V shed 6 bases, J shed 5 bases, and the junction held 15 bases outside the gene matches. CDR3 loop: CASTPRPAGMGDTQYF. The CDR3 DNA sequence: TGTGCCAGCACCCCCAGGCCAGCGGGAATGGGAGATACGCAGTATTTT.

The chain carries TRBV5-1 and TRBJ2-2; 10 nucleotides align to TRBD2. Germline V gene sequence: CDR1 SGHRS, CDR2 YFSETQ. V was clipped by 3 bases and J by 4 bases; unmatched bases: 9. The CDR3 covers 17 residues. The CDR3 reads CASSSALAGDPTGELFF. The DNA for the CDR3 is TGCGCCAGCAGCTCCGCTCTAGCGGGGGACCCCACCGGGGAGCTGTTTTTT.

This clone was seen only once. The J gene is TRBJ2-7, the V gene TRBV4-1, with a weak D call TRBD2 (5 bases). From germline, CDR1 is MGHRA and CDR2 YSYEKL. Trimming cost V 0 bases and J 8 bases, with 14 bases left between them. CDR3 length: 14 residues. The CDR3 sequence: CASSQEEGEAKQYF. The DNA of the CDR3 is TGCGCCAGCAGCCAAGAAGAGGGTGAAGCGAAGCAGTACTTC.

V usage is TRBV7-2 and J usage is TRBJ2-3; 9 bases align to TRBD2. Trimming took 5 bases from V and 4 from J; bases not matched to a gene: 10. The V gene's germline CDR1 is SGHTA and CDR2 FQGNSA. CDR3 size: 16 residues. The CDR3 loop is CASSPDGAGGADTQYF. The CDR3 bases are TGTGCCAGCAGCCCCGACGGGGCGGGAGGGGCAGATACGCAGTATTTT.

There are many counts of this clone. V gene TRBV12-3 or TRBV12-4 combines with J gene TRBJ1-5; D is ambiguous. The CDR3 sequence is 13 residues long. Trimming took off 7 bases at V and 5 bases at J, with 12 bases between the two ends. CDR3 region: CASITAPYQPQHF. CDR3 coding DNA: TGTGCCAGCATCACAGCCCCGTATCAGCCCCAGCATTTT.

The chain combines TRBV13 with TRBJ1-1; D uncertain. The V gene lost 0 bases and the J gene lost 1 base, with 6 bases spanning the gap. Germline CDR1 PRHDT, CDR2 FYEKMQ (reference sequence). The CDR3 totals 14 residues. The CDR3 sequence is CASSLGRSNTEAFF. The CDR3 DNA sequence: TGTGCCAGCAGCTTAGGACGGTCGAACACTGAAGCTTTCTTT.

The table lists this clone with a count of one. CDR3 sequence reads: CASKRDRNNEQFF. CDR3 nucleotide sequence: TGTGCCAGCAAGCGAGACAGGAACAATGAGCAGTTCTTC. The chain employs TRBV2 and TRBJ2-1, with D possibly matching TRBD1 (6 bases). V dropped 7 bases and J dropped 5 bases, with 12 bases sitting between them. CDR1 is SNHLY and CDR2 is FYNNEI in the germline V gene. This CDR3 spans 13 amino acids. Together with reference TRBV2 and TRBJ2-1, the CDR3 gives the full variable domain: EPEVTQTPSHQVTQMGQEVILRCVPISNHLYFYWYRQILGQKVEFLVSFYNNEISEKSEIFDDQFSVERPDGSNFTLKIRSTKLEDSAMYFCASKRDRNNEQFFGPGTRLTVL.

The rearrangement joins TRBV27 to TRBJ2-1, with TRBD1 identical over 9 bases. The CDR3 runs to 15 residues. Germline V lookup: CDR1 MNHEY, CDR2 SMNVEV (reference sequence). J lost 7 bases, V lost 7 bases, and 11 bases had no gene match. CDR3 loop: CASKSGTGIWNEQFF. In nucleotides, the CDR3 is TGTGCCAGCAAATCCGGGACAGGGATCTGGAATGAGCAGTTCTTC.

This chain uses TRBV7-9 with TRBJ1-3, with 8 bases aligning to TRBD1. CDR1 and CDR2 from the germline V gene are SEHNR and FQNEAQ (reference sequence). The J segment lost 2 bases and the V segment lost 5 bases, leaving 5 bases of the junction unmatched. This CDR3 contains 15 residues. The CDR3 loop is CASSISGGPGNTIYF. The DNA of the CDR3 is TGTGCCAGCAGCATCTCAGGGGGCCCTGGAAACACCATATATTTT.